Presented here are 13 T cell receptor beta chains from one specimen sequenced in a study of cytomegalovirus exposure and HLA in healthy donors. The PCR ran on 60 Vbeta and 13 Jbeta primers. Generated by immunoSEQ multiplex PCR, the TCRdb table keeps only in-frame clones and is missing some. The data show some 95,000 clones, roughly 71% seen once. Sequenced material: PBMCs. The receptors here all came from a woman in her thirties or forties in good health and CMV-seronegative.

The chain uses TRBV10-3 and TRBJ1-6; D unclear. The CDR3 length is 13 residues. Germline lookup yields CDR1 ENHRY and CDR2 SYGVKD. V was cut by 6 bases and J by 7 bases, with 10 bases left in between. The chain's CDR3 is CAIRETENSPLHF. DNA for the CDR3: TGTGCCATCAGGGAGACTGAGAATTCACCCCTCCACTTT.

V gene TRBV7-9 combines with J gene TRBJ2-1; possible D gene TRBD1, 6 bases. There are 16 residues in the CDR3. The germline V gene has CDR1 SEHNR and CDR2 FQNEAQ (reference sequence). V lost 4 bases to trimming and J lost 5 bases, with 18 bases between them. CDR3 amino acids: CASSSTNLGGDNEQFF. DNA for the CDR3: TGTGCCAGCAGCTCCACTAACCTAGGGGGAGACAATGAGCAGTTCTTC. The full variable domain, its missing parts supplied by reference TRBV7-9 and TRBJ2-1, is DTGVSQNPRHKITKRGQNVTFRCDPISEHNRLYWYRQTLGQGPEFLTYFQNEAQLEKSRLLSDRFSAERPKGSFSTLEIQRTEQGDSAMYLCASSSTNLGGDNEQFFGPGTRLTVL.

The rearrangement uses TRBV6-1 and TRBJ1-1, with D uncertain. The V gene's germline CDR1 is MNHNS and CDR2 SASEGT. The CDR3 consists of 11 residues. Trimming removed 8 bases from V and 4 bases from J, with 8 bases in between. The CDR3 DNA is TGTGCCAGCGGTCCGAGCACTGAAGCTTTCTTT. Translated, it gives CASGPSTEAFF.

This chain links TRBV7-2 with TRBJ1-2; TRBD1 matches at 10 bases. The CDR3 length is 14 residues. V gave up 3 bases and J gave up 4 bases; unmatched junction bases: 2. Germline V gene sequence: CDR1 SGHTA, CDR2 FQGNSA. CDR3 in amino acids: CASSLGTGAYGYTF. The CDR3, as DNA: TGTGCCAGCAGCTTGGGGACAGGGGCCTATGGCTACACCTTC.

This chain joins TRBV4-2 and TRBJ1-4, with 7 bases lining up with TRBD1. The CDR3 totals 15 residues. V lost 0 bases and J lost 8; bases outside the gene matches: 6. Germline assignment: CDR1 LGHNA and CDR2 YNFKEQ. CDR3 in amino acids: CASSQEWGTVEKLFF. Here the CDR3 DNA reads TGTGCCAGCAGCCAAGAGTGGGGGACAGTAGAAAAACTGTTTTTT.

The V call is TRBV7-8, the J call TRBJ2-7, with 8 positions matching TRBD1. The CDR3 extends over 15 amino acids. Trimming at V came to 5 bases and at J to 3 bases, leaving 9 bases not matched to a gene. Germline-derived CDR1 and CDR2 are SGHVS and FQNEAQ. The CDR3 spells CASSANRDRFYEQYF. CDR3 coding DNA: TGTGCCAGCAGCGCGAACCGGGACAGGTTCTACGAGCAGTACTTC.

This chain connects TRBV18 to TRBJ1-1, with D possibly matching TRBD1 (5 bases). Germline-derived CDR1 and CDR2 are KGHSH and LQKENI. CDR3 size: 14 residues. Trimming took 3 bases from V and 8 from J, leaving 16 bases between them. Written as DNA, the CDR3 is TGTGCCAGCTCACCTTCTATTCGGGGGGAGGAAGCTTTCTTT. Its translation: CASSPSIRGEEAFF.

The chain joins TRBV4-1 to TRBJ2-3, with 11 bases lining up with TRBD2. Germline-derived CDR1 and CDR2 are MGHRA and YSYEKL. The ends lost 4 bases at V and 3 bases at J; junction bases unmatched: 9. The CDR3 covers 17 residues. CDR3 loop: CASSPTTRLAGTDTQYF. CDR3 coding DNA: TGCGCCAGCAGCCCAACGACCAGACTAGCGGGGACAGATACGCAGTATTTT.

The CDR3 nucleotides read TGTGCCAGCGGACCAACAGGAAAGAGGAACACTGAAGCTTTCTTT. Translated, it gives CASGPTGKRNTEAFF. The chain uses TRBV11-2 and TRBJ1-1; perhaps TRBD1 as D (5 bases). V dropped 8 bases and J dropped 1 base, with 17 bases sitting between them. Per germline, CDR1 SGHAT and CDR2 FQNNGV. This CDR3 comprises 15 residues.

This clone was found a few times. The chain combines TRBV29-1 with TRBJ2-5; D possibly corresponds to TRBD1 (5 bases). V lost 6 bases, J lost 0 bases, and 8 bases lay in between. Germline V gene data show CDR1 as SQVTM and CDR2 as ANQGSEA. The CDR3 has 12 residues. CDR3 in amino acids: CSVAGYQETQYF. The CDR3, as DNA: TGCAGCGTCGCAGGGTACCAAGAGACCCAGTACTTC.

The chain joins TRBV4-3 to TRBJ2-5; D is uncertain. This CDR3 spans 15 amino acids. CDR1 is LGHNA, CDR2 YSLEER, per germline. Trimming removed 0 bases at V and 5 bases at J, with 13 bases between. This chain's CDR3 is CASSQDTSGIETQYF. CDR3 sequence (DNA): TGCGCCAGCAGCCAAGATACGTCGGGTATTGAGACCCAGTACTTC.

V is TRBV6-1 and J is TRBJ2-7; 7 bases align to TRBD1. CDR3 size: 15 residues. Germline CDR1 and CDR2: MNHNS and SASEGT. V lost 5 bases to trimming and J lost 0 bases; unmatched junction nucleotides: 7. CDR3 sequence (DNA): TGTGCCAGCAGTCAACCCGGGACAGACTCCTACGAGCAGTACTTC. Its protein is CASSQPGTDSYEQYF.

The chain links TRBV5-1 to TRBJ1-1, with 7 nucleotides matching TRBD1. Trimming cost V 0 bases and J 7 bases; bases outside gene matches: 9. The germline V gene has CDR1 SGHRS and CDR2 YFSETQ. The CDR3 runs to 15 residues. CDR3 bases: TGCGCCAGCAGCTTGGGAGGGGACAGAGCGAATGAAGCTTTCTTT. It translates to CASSLGGDRANEAFF.